These 10 T cell receptor beta chains came from one sample sequenced in a study of T cells after yellow fever vaccination. One entry per CDR3 protein results from TCRdb running MiXCR on the 5' RACE reads. Of approximately 170,000 distinct CDR3 sequences listed, about 10% were seen once; the top ten hold 36%. Sequenced material: CD8+ T cells sorted from PBMCs, taken 15 days after the yellow fever booster vaccination. These receptors came from a man younger than 30 who received the YFV17D yellow fever vaccine.

The chain has TRBV7-9 and TRBJ1-2, with 7 bases fitting TRBD1. CDR1 is SEHNR and CDR2 is FQNEAQ in the germline V gene (reference sequence). The V and J ends lost 2 bases and 2 bases, in that order; junction bases with no gene match: 8. This CDR3 is built from 16 residues. Here the CDR3 reads CASSLSLVGGNYGYTF. The DNA for the CDR3 is TGTGCCAGCAGCTTAAGCCTGGTAGGGGGCAACTATGGCTACACCTTC.

This clonotype appeared a few times. The chain employs TRBV12-3 or TRBV12-4 and TRBJ1-2, with 8 bases identical to TRBD1. This CDR3 is 13 amino acids long. Germline trimming cut 4 bases from V and 8 bases from J; bases unmatched to any gene: 6. The CDR3 DNA follows: TGTGCCAGCAGTTCGCCGACAGGGGTCGGCTACACCTTC. Protein sequence: CASSSPTGVGYTF.

The chain employs TRBV6-1 and TRBJ1-2, with D possibly being TRBD1 (5 bases). Trimming took off 3 bases at V and 8 bases at J, with 22 bases between the two ends. The V gene's germline CDR1 is MNHNS and CDR2 SASEGT. This CDR3 region has 16 residues. This CDR3 is CASSETRGGRSSGYTF. CDR3 DNA: TGTGCCAGCAGTGAGACCCGGGGGGGGAGATCGTCCGGCTACACCTTC.

This clonotype has just a few counts. CDR3 in amino acids: CASASGGPFSYEQYF. The CDR3 coding sequence is TGTGCCAGCGCTAGCGGGGGACCCTTCTCCTACGAGCAGTACTTC. The rearrangement uses TRBV9 and TRBJ2-7, with TRBD2 matching over 10 bases. The CDR3 totals 15 residues. After removal of 7 bases from V and 0 bases from J, the junction contained 7 bases not matched to a gene. In germline, CDR1 is SGDLS, CDR2 YYNGEE.

The sample holds many counts of this clonotype. The chain links TRBV7-3 to TRBJ2-7, with 8 bases aligning to TRBD1. The CDR3 consists of 16 residues. Germline lookup yields CDR1 SGHTA and CDR2 FQGTGA. V trimming: 2 bases; J trimming: 3 bases; junction bases outside the gene matches: 9. The CDR3 DNA is TGTGCCAGCAGCTTAGGGAACCGGGACAGGAACTACGAGCAGTACTTC. As protein: CASSLGNRDRNYEQYF.

This clonotype was counted many times. The chain has TRBV4-1 and TRBJ1-2; D perhaps matches TRBD1 (6 bases). Deletions cut 4 bases from V and 0 bases from J, with 24 bases between. Germline CDR1 MGHRA, CDR2 YSYEKL. This CDR3 comprises 19 residues. CDR3 in DNA: TGCGCCAGCAGCCGACCAAGGGGGGAGCTGAGGTCCACTAACTATGGCTACACCTTC. Protein sequence: CASSRPRGELRSTNYGYTF.

The genes are TRBV28 and TRBJ2-5; D not certain. This CDR3 region has 13 residues. The germline V gene has CDR1 MDHEN and CDR2 SYDVKM. The V gene lost 7 bases and the J gene lost 5 bases, with 14 bases spanning the gap. CDR3 coding DNA: TGTGCCAGCACCATCGTCGCCGGGGAGACCCAGTACTTC. Its translation: CASTIVAGETQYF.

This clonotype was found a few times. The chain combines TRBV4-2 with TRBJ2-2; either TRBD1 or TRBD2 may supply D (5 bases each). CDR1 and CDR2 (germline): LGHNA, YNFKEQ. The CDR3 spans 18 residues. V lost 3 bases and J lost 0, with 17 bases in between. Here the CDR3 DNA reads TGTGCCAGCAGCCATCCTCCGGGACGCAGAACGAACACCGGGGAGCTGTTTTTT. Encoded protein: CASSHPPGRRTNTGELFF.

This clonotype came up a few times. The V call is TRBV12-3 or TRBV12-4, the J call TRBJ2-1; 10 bases fit TRBD2. V lost 1 base, J lost 7 bases, and 10 bases stayed unmatched. The CDR3 is 17 amino acids. CDR3 in amino acids: CASSLGGTLAGVNEQFF. The DNA for the CDR3 is TGTGCCAGCAGTTTAGGCGGCACGCTAGCGGGGGTTAATGAGCAGTTCTTC.

This clonotype was found many times. The rearrangement uses TRBV2 and TRBJ2-2, with TRBD2 matching 9 bases. V shed 5 bases, J shed 3 bases, and the junction held 13 bases outside the gene matches. CDR3 size: 18 residues. CDR1 is SNHLY and CDR2 is FYNNEI in the germline V gene. The CDR3 sequence is CASSTSIAGDPDTGELFF. The CDR3, as DNA: TGTGCCAGCAGTACCTCCATAGCGGGGGACCCGGACACCGGGGAGCTGTTTTTT.